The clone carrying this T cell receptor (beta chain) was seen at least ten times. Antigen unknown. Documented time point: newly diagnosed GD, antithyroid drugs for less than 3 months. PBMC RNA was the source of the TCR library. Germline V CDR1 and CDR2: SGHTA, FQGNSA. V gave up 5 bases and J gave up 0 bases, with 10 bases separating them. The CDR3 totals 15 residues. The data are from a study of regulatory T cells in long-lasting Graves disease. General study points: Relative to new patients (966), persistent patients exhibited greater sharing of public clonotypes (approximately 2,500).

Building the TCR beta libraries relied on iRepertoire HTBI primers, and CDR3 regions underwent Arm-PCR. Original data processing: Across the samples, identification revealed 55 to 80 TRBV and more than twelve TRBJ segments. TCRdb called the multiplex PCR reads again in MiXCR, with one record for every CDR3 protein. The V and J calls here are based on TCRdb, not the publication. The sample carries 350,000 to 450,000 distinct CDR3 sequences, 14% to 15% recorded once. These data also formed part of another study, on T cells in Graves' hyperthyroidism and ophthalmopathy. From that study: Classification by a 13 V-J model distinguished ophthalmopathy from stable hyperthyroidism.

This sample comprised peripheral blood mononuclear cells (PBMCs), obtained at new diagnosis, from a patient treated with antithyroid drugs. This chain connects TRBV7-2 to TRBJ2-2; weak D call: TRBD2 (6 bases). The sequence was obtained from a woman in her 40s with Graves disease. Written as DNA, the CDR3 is TGTGCCAGCAGCGCCGGGGGAGCGAACACCGGGGAGCTGTTTTTT. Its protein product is CASSAGGANTGELFF.